The 5 T cell receptor beta chains in this list originate from one sample, sequenced in a study of blood T cell repertoires in COVID-19. This table comes from immunoSEQ multiplex PCR, and its TCRdb copy is limited to in-frame clones, with some not included. The sample contains fewer than 200,000 clones, about four fifths of which appear only once. The sample taken for sequencing was peripheral blood. The origin of the receptors is a man aged 70-80 years with active or convalescent COVID-19.

The chain uses TRBV4-3 and TRBJ2-7, with 7 positions matching TRBD1. Trimming took 0 bases from V and 6 from J; bases not matched to a gene: 8. The CDR3 is 15 residues long. Per the germline V gene, CDR1 is LGHNA and CDR2 is YSLEER. CDR3 in DNA: TGCGCCAGCAGCCAAGATGTCCAGGGGGTTGGCGAGCAGTACTTC. Amino acids: CASSQDVQGVGEQYF.

The chain has TRBV12-3 or TRBV12-4 and TRBJ1-2, with a possible D match to TRBD1 (5 bases). V lost 5 bases to trimming and J lost 7 bases, with 14 bases between them. The CDR3 loop spans 13 amino acids. CDR3: CASSTDMGLGYTF. The CDR3, as DNA: TGTGCCAGCAGTACTGACATGGGGCTTGGCTACACCTTC.

The chain couples TRBV6-6 to TRBJ2-2; TRBD1 matches at 8 bases. The germline gives CDR1 MNHNY, CDR2 SVGAGI (reference sequence). This CDR3 has 16 residues. V was pared by 2 bases and J by 5 bases, with 7 bases of the junction left unmatched. CDR3 in DNA: TGTGCCAGCAGTTACGGGGCAGGGGGCGCGACCGGGGAGCTGTTTTTT. This sequence encodes CASSYGAGGATGELFF.

J is TRBJ1-2 and V is TRBV5-5, with TRBD1 matching over 9 bases. The CDR3 consists of 15 residues. The V segment lost 2 bases and the J segment 8 bases; nucleotides outside the gene matches: 10. Germline-derived CDR1 and CDR2 are SGHKS and YYEKEE (reference sequence). The CDR3, as DNA: TGTGCCAGCAGCTTCGGGGCGGGACAGGGAGACGGCTACACCTTC. Translation gives CASSFGAGQGDGYTF. The full variable domain, rest sourced from reference TRBV5-5 and TRBJ1-2, is DAGVTQSPTHLIKTRGQQVTLRCSPISGHKSVSWYQQVLGQGPQFIFQYYEKEERGRGNFPDRFSARQFPNYSSELNVNALLLGDSALYLCASSFGAGQGDGYTFGSGTRLTVV.

This clone was counted once. The junction and the germline gene differ at one end; a read error may be behind it. The rearrangement uses TRBV7-6 and TRBJ2-2; 12 bases align to TRBD2. From germline, CDR1 is SGHVS and CDR2 FNYEAQ. The CDR3 contains 16 residues. Written as DNA, the CDR3 is TGTGCCAGCAGCCTAGCGGGGGGGCGGAACACCGGGGAGCTGTTTTTT. Protein: CASSLAGGRNTGELFF.